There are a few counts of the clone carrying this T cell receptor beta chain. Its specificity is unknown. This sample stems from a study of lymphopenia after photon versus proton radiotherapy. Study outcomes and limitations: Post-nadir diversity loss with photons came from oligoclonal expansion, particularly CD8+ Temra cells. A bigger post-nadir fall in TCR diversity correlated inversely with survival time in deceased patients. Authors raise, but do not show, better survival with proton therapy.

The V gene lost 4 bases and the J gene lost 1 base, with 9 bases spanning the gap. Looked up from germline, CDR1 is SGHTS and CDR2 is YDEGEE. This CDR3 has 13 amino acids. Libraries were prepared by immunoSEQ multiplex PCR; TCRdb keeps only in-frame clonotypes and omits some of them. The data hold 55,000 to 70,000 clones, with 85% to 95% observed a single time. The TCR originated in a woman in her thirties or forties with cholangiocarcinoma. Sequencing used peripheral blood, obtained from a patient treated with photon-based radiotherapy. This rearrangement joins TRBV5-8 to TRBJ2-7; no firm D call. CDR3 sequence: CASSPEGSYEQYF. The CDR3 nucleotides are TGTGCCAGCAGCCCGGAAGGTTCCTACGAGCAGTACTTC.